Each of the 31 T cell receptor beta chains below was sequenced from the same sample in a study of blood T cell repertoires in COVID-19. This table comes from immunoSEQ multiplex PCR, and its TCRdb copy is limited to in-frame clones, with some not included. The repertoire has about 83,000 clones, about 86% of them found once; the top ten carry roughly 20%. The specimen sequenced was peripheral blood. These receptors originate from a woman older than 75 in a cohort sampled during active or convalescent COVID-19.

The chain uses TRBV2 and TRBJ2-7; the match to TRBD1 covers 7 bases. V lost 8 bases and J lost 6; bases outside the gene matches: 7. The CDR3 has 12 amino acids. Looked up from germline, CDR1 is SNHLY and CDR2 is FYNNEI. CDR3: CASETGLGEQYF. The CDR3 DNA is TGTGCCAGCGAGACAGGGCTCGGCGAGCAGTACTTC.

This clone has just a few counts. V gene TRBV19 combines with J gene TRBJ1-1; 8 bases align to TRBD1. Unmatched junction bases numbered 8, after V lost 2 bases and J lost 6 bases. The germline V gene encodes CDR1 LNHDA and CDR2 SQIVND (reference sequence). The CDR3 is 15 amino acids. This CDR3 reads CASSITGGFFPEAFF. The CDR3 DNA sequence: TGTGCCAGTAGTATAACAGGGGGGTTTTTTCCTGAAGCTTTCTTT.

The table lists this clone with a few counts. V gene TRBV14 combines with J gene TRBJ2-2, with a weak D call TRBD1 (6 bases). With 3 bases removed from V and 2 bases from J, the gap between germline ends came to 13 bases. From germline, CDR1 is SGHDN and CDR2 FVKESK. This CDR3 is built from 16 residues. The CDR3 loop reads CASSHRTVDNTGELFF. DNA for the CDR3: TGTGCCAGCAGCCACCGGACAGTGGATAACACCGGGGAGCTGTTTTTT.

The chain uses TRBV9 and TRBJ2-2, with D unresolved. From germline, CDR1 is SGDLS and CDR2 YYNGEE. The V end lost 6 bases, the J end lost 4 bases, and 10 bases lay between the germline ends. The CDR3 is 13 residues long. The CDR3 nucleotides are TGTGCCAGCAACCGACTTGTCACCGGGGAGCTGTTTTTT. The encoded protein is CASNRLVTGELFF.

The rearrangement uses TRBV21-1 and TRBJ2-7; the table's D call TRBD2 went unverified against the DNA. TRBV21-1 is a pseudogene locus. The CDR3 consists of 20 residues. CDR3 nucleotides: TGTGCCAGCAGCAATGGCGGGCGGGAGGGGATCCCACTAACATTATACGAGCAGTACGTC. Translating gives CASSNGGREGIPLTLYEQYV.

The V gene is TRBV7-6, the J gene TRBJ2-3, with D uncertain. This CDR3 spans 12 amino acids. V lost 5 bases and J lost 3, with 6 bases in between. Germline V gene data show CDR1 as SGHVS and CDR2 as FNYEAQ. The CDR3 nucleotides read TGTGCCAGCAGCCCCCGGACAGATACGCAGTATTTT. Translating it yields CASSPRTDTQYF.

Concerning this clone: One junction end does not reproduce the germline sequence, and a read error may be involved. Other DNA sequences in this sample translate to the same CDR3. The chain couples TRBV5-1 to TRBJ1-5, with TRBD1 identical over 8 bases. This CDR3 has 17 residues. Germline V gene lookup returns CDR1 SGHRS and CDR2 YFSETQ. The CDR3 sequence is CASSLDPQGAGNQPQHF. As DNA, the CDR3 is TGCGCCAGTAGCTTGGACCCCCAGGGGGCAGGCAATCAGCCCCAGCATTTT.

This clone has just one count. V gene TRBV3-1 (or the pseudogene TRBV3-2) combines with J gene TRBJ1-2, with 7 bases identical to TRBD1. The J segment lost 7 bases and the V segment lost 1 base, leaving 6 bases of the junction unmatched. The germline CDR1 and CDR2 sequences are LGHDT and YNNKEL (reference sequence). The length of the CDR3 is 14 residues. The CDR3 nucleotides are TGTGCCAGCAGCCAAGGACAGGGAGGTAGTGGCTACACCTTC. It translates to CASSQGQGGSGYTF.

The chain employs TRBV10-3 and TRBJ2-7, with D unresolved. Germline CDR1 ENHRY, CDR2 SYGVKD. Trimming shortened V by 3 bases and J by 2 bases, and 8 bases separated the two germline ends. This CDR3 contains 13 residues. The CDR3 nucleotides are TGTGCCATCAGTGATAGAGAACCCTACGAGCAGTACTTC. Protein: CAISDREPYEQYF.

This chain links TRBV21-1 with TRBJ2-7; the tabulated D call, TRBD1, remains unverified against the DNA. TRBV21-1 is reported as a pseudogene. This CDR3 region has 13 residues. In DNA form, the CDR3 reads TGTGCCAGCAGCCCGGGACAGCAATACGAGCAGTACTTC. Protein sequence: CASSPGQQYEQYF.

This clone was counted a single time. CDR3 in DNA: TGTGCCAGCAGTAACAGATCCGGCTACACCTTC. It translates to CASSNRSGYTF. The chain links TRBV28 to TRBJ1-2; no definite D call. Trimming pared 5 bases from V and 8 bases from J, leaving 9 bases between. Germline loops: CDR1 MDHEN, CDR2 SYDVKM. The CDR3 totals 11 residues.

The chain has TRBV10-3 and TRBJ2-7; 13 bases map to TRBD2. Germline CDR1 and CDR2: ENHRY and SYGVKD. The CDR3 has 15 residues. Trimming at V came to 5 bases and at J to 5 bases, leaving 6 bases not matched to a gene. CDR3 bases: TGTGCCATCAGTTCCGGACTAGCGGGAGCCCACGAGCAGTACTTC. Amino acid sequence: CAISSGLAGAHEQYF.

V gene TRBV24-1 combines with J gene TRBJ2-5; TRBD1 matches 9 bases. The CDR3 consists of 15 residues. Trimming at V came to 3 bases and at J to 4 bases, leaving 5 bases not matched to a gene. CDR1 is KGHDR and CDR2 is SFDVKD in the germline V gene. The CDR3 region is CATSDTQGAGETQYF. CDR3 nucleotide sequence: TGTGCCACCAGTGATACACAGGGGGCGGGAGAGACCCAGTACTTC.

This clone was picked up one time. This chain links TRBV7-3 with TRBJ1-2; TRBD1 agrees at 7 bases. The V gene end was trimmed by 5 bases and the J gene end by 7 bases; junction bases not matched to a gene: 7. CDR1 is SGHTA, CDR2 FQGTGA, per germline. There are 13 residues in the CDR3. CDR3 DNA sequence: TGTGCCAGCAGCCAGGACAGGCTAGGTGGCTACACCTTC. Protein sequence: CASSQDRLGGYTF.

The chain combines TRBV5-1 with TRBJ2-1; 8 bases are a match to TRBD2. Looked up from germline, CDR1 is SGHRS and CDR2 is YFSETQ. The CDR3 length is 17 residues. The V segment lost 0 bases and the J segment 2 bases; nucleotides outside the gene matches: 7. DNA for the CDR3: TGCGCCAGCAGCTTGGAGGGGATCGGGAGGGCCTACAATGAGCAGTTCTTC. Protein sequence: CASSLEGIGRAYNEQFF.

The J gene is TRBJ2-1, the V gene TRBV6-5, with 11 positions matching TRBD2. The CDR3 totals 14 residues. The V gene end was trimmed by 7 bases and the J gene end by 7 bases; junction bases not matched to a gene: 6. Germline CDR1 reads MNHEY; CDR2 reads SVGAGI. CDR3 DNA sequence: TGTGCCAGCACTCTTAGCGGGAGGGGAAATGAGCAGTTCTTC. Translated: CASTLSGRGNEQFF.

This chain links TRBV19 with TRBJ1-4, with TRBD1 matching 7 bases. The germline V gene encodes CDR1 LNHDA and CDR2 SQIVND (reference sequence). This CDR3 has 14 amino acids. J lost 4 bases, V lost 7 bases, and 6 bases had no gene match. CDR3 loop: CASTPTGYNEKLFF. The CDR3 DNA follows: TGTGCCAGTACTCCGACAGGGTATAATGAAAAACTGTTTTTT.

The chain links TRBV24-1 to TRBJ2-6; TRBD2 might be the D (5 bases). Germline CDR1 is KGHDR and CDR2 is SFDVKD. CDR3 size: 14 residues. V lost 5 bases to trimming and J lost 3 bases, with 7 bases between them. CDR3 sequence (DNA): TGTGCCACCAGTGGAGGGCTTGGGGCCAACGTCCTGACTTTC. Its protein product is CATSGGLGANVLTF.

This clone was seen once. Other nucleotide sequences from this sample produce the same CDR3. The rearrangement uses TRBV5-1 and TRBJ2-1, with D uncertain. Germline loops: CDR1 SGHRS, CDR2 YFSETQ. Trimming left V 0 bases short and J 6 bases short, with 4 bases between. This CDR3 is built from 12 residues. This CDR3 is CASSLVLNEQFF. For the CDR3, the DNA is TGCGCCAGCAGCTTGGTTCTCAATGAGCAGTTCTTC.

DNA of the CDR3: TGCGCCAGCAGCCCCCTCCGGGGGGACCGGGATACGCAGTATTTT. It yields the protein CASSPLRGDRDTQYF. V is TRBV5-1 and J is TRBJ2-3, with 7 bases matching TRBD2. CDR3 length: 15 amino acids. Per germline, CDR1 SGHRS and CDR2 YFSETQ. J was trimmed by 6 bases and V by 4 bases; bases with no gene match: 11.

The V and J genes are TRBV28 and TRBJ1-5; 9 bases line up with TRBD1. The J segment lost 7 bases and the V segment lost 5 bases, leaving 12 bases of the junction unmatched. The CDR3 loop spans 16 amino acids. From germline, CDR1 is MDHEN and CDR2 SYDVKM. DNA for the CDR3: TGTGCCAGCAGTCCACCACAGGGGGCACTCGGCCAGCCCCAGCATTTT. Residues: CASSPPQGALGQPQHF. The full variable domain, completed using reference TRBV28 and TRBJ1-5, is DVKVTQSSRYLVKRTGEKVFLECVQDMDHENMFWYRQDPGLGLRLIYFSYDVKMKEKGDIPEGYSVSREKKERFSLILESASTNQTSMYLCASSPPQGALGQPQHFGDGTRLSIL.

This clone has a single count. An end of the junction differs from the germline gene, which may be a read error. This chain joins TRBV7-7 and TRBJ2-2; weak D call: TRBD2 (5 bases). CDR1 and CDR2 (germline): SSHAT, FNYEAQ (reference sequence). The CDR3 spans 15 residues. The CDR3 loop is CASSPAGVGTGELFF. The CDR3 nucleotides are TGTGCTAGCAGCCCCGCGGGTGTAGGGACCGGGGAGCTGTTTTTT.

The chain joins TRBV28 to TRBJ1-3; D uncertain. The germline V gene has CDR1 MDHEN and CDR2 SYDVKM. The CDR3 sequence is 14 residues long. V was shortened by 2 bases and J by 0 bases, with 5 bases between the two germline ends. CDR3 nucleotide sequence: TGTGCCAGCAGTTTAGGTAGCTCTGGAAACACCATATATTTT. Its translation is CASSLGSSGNTIYF.

In DNA, the CDR3 is TGTGCCAGCACCTTGGGTACTTCAGGGACCCAGCATTTT. This gives the protein CASTLGTSGTQHF. V gene TRBV28 combines with J gene TRBJ1-5, with a weak D call TRBD1 (5 bases). In germline, CDR1 is MDHEN, CDR2 SYDVKM. The V end was cut by 7 bases, the J end by 11 bases, with 18 bases between. The CDR3 runs 13 residues.

The V call is TRBV28, the J call TRBJ1-4; 8 bases map to TRBD1. Losses at the gene ends were 2 bases for V and 9 bases for J; bases not matched to a gene: 5. CDR1 and CDR2 from the germline V gene are MDHEN and SYDVKM. CDR3 size: 14 residues. The CDR3 here is CASSLRQGFQKLFF. The CDR3 DNA is TGTGCCAGCAGTTTAAGACAGGGGTTTCAAAAACTGTTTTTT.

V gene TRBV9 combines with J gene TRBJ2-1, with TRBD2 as a possible D gene (6 bases). The CDR3 sequence is 13 residues long. Germline CDR1 and CDR2: SGDLS and YYNGEE. Trimming pared 4 bases from V and 6 bases from J, leaving 11 bases between. CDR3 coding DNA: TGTGCCAGCAGCTTGGGACTTCTCAATGAGCAGTTCTTC. Amino acids: CASSLGLLNEQFF. Variable domain in full (rest from reference TRBV9 and TRBJ2-1): DSGVTQTPKHLITATGQRVTLRCSPRSGDLSVYWYQQSLDQGLQFLIQYYNGEERAKGNILERFSAQQFPDLHSELNLSSLELGDSALYFCASSLGLLNEQFFGPGTRLTVL.

This chain connects TRBV30 to TRBJ2-1; a possible D gene is TRBD2 (6 bases). This CDR3 is 14 amino acids long. Trimming took off 2 bases at V and 8 bases at J, with 16 bases between the two ends. The germline gives CDR1 GTSNPN, CDR2 SVGIG (reference sequence). The CDR3 coding sequence is TGTGCCTGGAGTAACGGGAGAAGAAGTGATGAGCAGTTCTTC. Amino acids: CAWSNGRRSDEQFF.

The genes are TRBV5-4 and TRBJ2-1; 7 bases map to TRBD1. The CDR3 sequence is 16 residues long. V dropped 0 bases and J dropped 0; count of bases not matched to a gene: 3. Per the germline V gene, CDR1 is SGHNT and CDR2 is YYREEE (reference sequence). CDR3: CASSLGGGRSYNEQFF. The CDR3 DNA sequence: TGTGCCAGCAGCTTGGGAGGGGGCCGCTCCTACAATGAGCAGTTCTTC.

This chain joins TRBV5-4 and TRBJ1-1, with 7 bases that match TRBD1. This CDR3 region has 15 residues. Germline CDR1 is SGHNT and CDR2 is YYREEE (reference sequence). V was clipped by 4 bases and J by 0 bases; unmatched bases: 6. The CDR3 bases are TGTGCCAGCAGCCGGCGGACAGGCATGAACACTGAAGCTTTCTTT. Its translation: CASSRRTGMNTEAFF.

The V call is TRBV3-1 (or the pseudogene TRBV3-2), the J call TRBJ1-2; 7 nucleotides align to TRBD1. The J segment lost 4 bases and the V segment lost 0 bases, leaving 5 bases of the junction unmatched. Looked up from germline, CDR1 is LGHDT and CDR2 is YNNKEL (reference sequence). CDR3 length equals 15 residues. CDR3 region: CASSQDWAGGYGYTF. Written as DNA, the CDR3 is TGTGCCAGCAGCCAAGATTGGGCAGGGGGCTATGGCTACACCTTC.

This chain links TRBV5-1 with TRBJ1-1; D possibly corresponds to TRBD1 (5 bases). The V gene lost 0 bases and the J gene lost 5 bases, with 11 bases spanning the gap. CDR1 SGHRS and CDR2 YFSETQ come from the germline V gene. The CDR3 is 14 amino acids. CDR3 coding DNA: TGCGCCAGCAGCTTGGGTCAGGGCTGGACTGAAGCTTTCTTT. This sequence encodes CASSLGQGWTEAFF.